Below, one TCR beta chain is given with its context. The data were taken from a study of OX40 agonist ivuxolimab in advanced cancers. The CDR3 extends over 15 amino acids. The V end lost 3 bases, the J end lost 7 bases, and 16 bases lay between the germline ends. From germline, CDR1 is SGHAT and CDR2 FQNNGV. Method: immunoSEQ multiplex PCR; TCRdb's copy keeps in-frame clones and lacks some. The sample includes about 79,000 clones, 80% to 95% of them seen just once. The specimen comprised CD4+ or CD8+ T cells sorted from blood, sampled in a trial of the OX40 agonist ivuxolimab. The source of this sequence is an adult with an advanced solid tumor such as melanoma, head and neck, liver or kidney cancer. The rearrangement uses TRBV11-2 and TRBJ1-3; TRBD1 is a possible D gene (5 bases). CDR3 residues: CASSFPGGIGNTIYF. The CDR3 DNA reads TGTGCCAGCAGCTTCCCCGGGGGGATAGGGAACACCATATATTTT. Based on the CDR3 plus reference TRBV11-2 and TRBJ1-3, the full variable domain is EAGVAQSPRYKIIEKRQSVAFWCNPISGHATLYWYQQILGQGPKLLIQFQNNGVVDDSQLPKDRFSAERLKGVDSTLKIQPAKLEDSAVYLCASSFPGGIGNTIYFGEGSWLTVV.